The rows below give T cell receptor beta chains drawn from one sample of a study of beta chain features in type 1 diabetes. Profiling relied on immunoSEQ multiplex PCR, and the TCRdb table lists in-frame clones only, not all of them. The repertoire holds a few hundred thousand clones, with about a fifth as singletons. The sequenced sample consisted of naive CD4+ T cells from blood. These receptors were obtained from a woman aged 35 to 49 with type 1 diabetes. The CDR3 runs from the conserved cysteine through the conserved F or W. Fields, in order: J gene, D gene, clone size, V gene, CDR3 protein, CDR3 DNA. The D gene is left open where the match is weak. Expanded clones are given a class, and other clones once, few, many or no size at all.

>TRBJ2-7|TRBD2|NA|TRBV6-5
CASTTGGYEQYF
TGTGCCAGCACCACGGGGGGCTACGAGCAGTACTTC
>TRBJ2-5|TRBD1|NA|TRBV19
CASSVDRGETQYF
TGTGCCAGTAGTGTCGACAGGGGGGAGACCCAGTACTTC
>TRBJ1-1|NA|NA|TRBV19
CASSISEGRAEAFF
TGTGCCAGTAGTATAAGCGAGGGTCGGGCTGAAGCTTTCTTT
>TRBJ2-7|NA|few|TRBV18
CASSPRQAISYEQYF
TGTGCCAGCTCACCGAGACAGGCTATCTCCTACGAGCAGTACTTC
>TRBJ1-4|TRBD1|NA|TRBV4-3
CASSQGGQSEATNEKLFF
TGCGCCAGCAGCCAAGGGGGACAGAGCGAGGCAACTAATGAAAAACTGTTTTTT
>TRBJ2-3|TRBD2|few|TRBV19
CATAVPSGRGSTDTQYF
TGTGCCACTGCGGTCCCTAGCGGGAGGGGGAGCACAGATACGCAGTATTTT
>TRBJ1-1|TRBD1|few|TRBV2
CASSAQGLMNTEAFF
TGTGCCAGCAGCGCACAGGGGCTCATGAACACTGAAGCTTTCTTT
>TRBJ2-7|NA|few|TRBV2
CARGSLSYEQYF
TGTGCCCGGGGGAGCCTCTCCTACGAGCAGTACTTC
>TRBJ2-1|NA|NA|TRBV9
CASSVLAGSYNEQFF
TGTGCCAGCAGCGTCCTAGCAGGCTCCTACAATGAGCAGTTCTTC
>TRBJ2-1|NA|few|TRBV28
CASSFPRSRSREQFF
TGTGCCAGCAGTTTTCCCCGATCTCGTTCGAGAGAGCAGTTCTTC
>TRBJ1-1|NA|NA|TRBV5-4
CASSELMNTEAFF
TGTGCCAGCTCGGAGCTCATGAACACTGAAGCTTTCTTT
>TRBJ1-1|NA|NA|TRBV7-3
CASRQRVANTEAFF
TGTGCCAGCAGACAGAGGGTGGCGAACACTGAAGCTTTCTTT